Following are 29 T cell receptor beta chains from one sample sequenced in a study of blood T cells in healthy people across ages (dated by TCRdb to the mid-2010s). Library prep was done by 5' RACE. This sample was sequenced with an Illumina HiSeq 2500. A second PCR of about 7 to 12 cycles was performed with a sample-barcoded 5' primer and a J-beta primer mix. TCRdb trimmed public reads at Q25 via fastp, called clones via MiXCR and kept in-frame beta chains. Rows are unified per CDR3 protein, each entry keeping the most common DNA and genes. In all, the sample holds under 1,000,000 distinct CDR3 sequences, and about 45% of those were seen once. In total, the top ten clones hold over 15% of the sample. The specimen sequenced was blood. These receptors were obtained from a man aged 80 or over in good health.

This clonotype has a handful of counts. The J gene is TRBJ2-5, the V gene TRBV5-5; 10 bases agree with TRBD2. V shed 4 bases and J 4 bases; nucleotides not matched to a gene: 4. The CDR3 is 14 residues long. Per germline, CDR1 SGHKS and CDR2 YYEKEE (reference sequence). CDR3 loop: CASSQSGRGETQYF. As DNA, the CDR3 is TGTGCCAGCAGCCAAAGCGGGAGGGGAGAGACCCAGTACTTC.

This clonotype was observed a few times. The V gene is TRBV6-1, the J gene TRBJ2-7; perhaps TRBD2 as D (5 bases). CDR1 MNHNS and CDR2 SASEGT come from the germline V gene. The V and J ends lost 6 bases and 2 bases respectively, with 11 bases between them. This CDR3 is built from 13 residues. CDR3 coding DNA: TGTGCCAGCAGACTCGGAGGTACCTACGAGCAGTACTTC. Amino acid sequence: CASRLGGTYEQYF.

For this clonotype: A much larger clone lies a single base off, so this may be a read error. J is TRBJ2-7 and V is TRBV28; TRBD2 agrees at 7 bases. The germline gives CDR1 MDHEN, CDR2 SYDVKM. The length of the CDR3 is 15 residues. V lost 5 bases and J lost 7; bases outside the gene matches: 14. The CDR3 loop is CASSVSGGLYNEQYF. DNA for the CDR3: TGTGCCAGCAGTGTCTCGGGAGGACTTTACAATGAGCAGTACTTC.

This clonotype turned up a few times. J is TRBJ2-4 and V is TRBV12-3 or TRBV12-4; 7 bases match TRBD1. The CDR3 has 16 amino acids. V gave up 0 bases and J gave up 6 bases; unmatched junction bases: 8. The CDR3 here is CASSLATGDQLNIQYF. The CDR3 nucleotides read TGTGCCAGCAGTTTAGCTACAGGGGACCAACTAAACATTCAGTACTTC.

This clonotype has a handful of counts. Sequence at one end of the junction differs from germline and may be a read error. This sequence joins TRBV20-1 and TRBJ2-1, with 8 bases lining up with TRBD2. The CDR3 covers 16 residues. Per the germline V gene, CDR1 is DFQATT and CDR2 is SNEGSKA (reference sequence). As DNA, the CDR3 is TGCAGCGCTAGAGGGAGAGCGGGAGTAAGGGGAGAGGGGCAGTTCTTC. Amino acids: CSARGRAGVRGEGQFF.

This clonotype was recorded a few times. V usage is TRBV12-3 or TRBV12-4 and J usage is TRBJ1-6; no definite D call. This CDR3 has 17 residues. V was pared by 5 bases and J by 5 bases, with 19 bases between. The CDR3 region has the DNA TGTGCCAGCAGTCCTCACACCCGTCCCTTGGATAATTCACCCCTCCACTTT. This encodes CASSPHTRPLDNSPLHF.

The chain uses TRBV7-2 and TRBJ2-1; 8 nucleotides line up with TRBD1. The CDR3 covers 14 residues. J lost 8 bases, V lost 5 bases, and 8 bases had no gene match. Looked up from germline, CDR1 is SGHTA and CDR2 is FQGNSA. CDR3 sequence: CASSRQGILDEQFF. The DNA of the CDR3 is TGTGCCAGCAGCCGACAGGGGATTTTGGATGAGCAGTTCTTC. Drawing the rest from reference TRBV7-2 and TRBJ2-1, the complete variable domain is GAGVSQSPSNKVTEKGKDVELRCDPISGHTALYWYRQSLGQGLEFLIYFQGNSAPDKSGLPSDRFSAERTGGSVSTLTIQRTQQEDSAVYLCASSRQGILDEQFFGPGTRLTVL.

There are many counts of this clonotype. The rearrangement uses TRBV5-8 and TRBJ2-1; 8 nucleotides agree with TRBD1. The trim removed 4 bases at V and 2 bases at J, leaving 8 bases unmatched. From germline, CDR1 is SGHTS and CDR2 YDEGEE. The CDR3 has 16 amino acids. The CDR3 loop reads CASSLPGQAPYNEQFF. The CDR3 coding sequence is TGTGCCAGCAGCCTGCCGGGACAGGCTCCCTACAATGAGCAGTTCTTC.

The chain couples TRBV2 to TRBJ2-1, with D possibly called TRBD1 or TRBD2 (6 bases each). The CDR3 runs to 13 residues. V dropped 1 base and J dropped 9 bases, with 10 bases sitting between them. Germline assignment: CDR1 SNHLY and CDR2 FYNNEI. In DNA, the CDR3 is TGTGCCAGCAGTGAAGGGGGGGCCGGTGAGCAGTTCTTC. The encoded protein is CASSEGGAGEQFF.

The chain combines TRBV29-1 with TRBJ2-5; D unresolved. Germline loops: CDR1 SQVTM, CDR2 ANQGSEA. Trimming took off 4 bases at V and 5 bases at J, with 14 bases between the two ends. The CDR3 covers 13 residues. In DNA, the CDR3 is TGCAGCGTTGTAAGTCTTCAAGGGGAGACCCAGTACTTC. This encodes CSVVSLQGETQYF.

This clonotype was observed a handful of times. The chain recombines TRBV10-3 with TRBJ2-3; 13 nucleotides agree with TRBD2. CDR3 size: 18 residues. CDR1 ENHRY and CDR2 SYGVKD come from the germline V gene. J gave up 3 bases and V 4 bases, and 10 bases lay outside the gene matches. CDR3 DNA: TGTGCCATCAGTGGTTACGGACTAGCGGGAGCGAGTACAGATACGCAGTATTTT. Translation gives CAISGYGLAGASTDTQYF.

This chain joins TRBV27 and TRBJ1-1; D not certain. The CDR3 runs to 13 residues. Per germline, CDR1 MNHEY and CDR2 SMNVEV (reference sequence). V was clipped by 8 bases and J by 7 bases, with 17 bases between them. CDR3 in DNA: TGTGCCAGCGGGTTAAACGGTCCCCGTGAAGCTTTCTTT. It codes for CASGLNGPREAFF.

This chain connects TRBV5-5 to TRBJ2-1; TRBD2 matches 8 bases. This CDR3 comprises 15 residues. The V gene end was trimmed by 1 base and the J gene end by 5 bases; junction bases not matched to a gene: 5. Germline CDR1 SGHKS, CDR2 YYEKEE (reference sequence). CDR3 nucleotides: TGTGCCAGCAGCTTGAGCGGGAGTCTGAACAATGAGCAGTTCTTC. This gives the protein CASSLSGSLNNEQFF.

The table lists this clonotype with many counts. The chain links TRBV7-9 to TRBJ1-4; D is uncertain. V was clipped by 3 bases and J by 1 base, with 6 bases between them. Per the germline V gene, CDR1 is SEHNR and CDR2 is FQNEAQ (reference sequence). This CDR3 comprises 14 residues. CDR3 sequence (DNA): TGTGCCAGCAGCTTCCACCGAACTAATGAAAAACTGTTTTTT. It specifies CASSFHRTNEKLFF. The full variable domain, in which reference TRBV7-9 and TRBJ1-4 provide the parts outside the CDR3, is DTGVSQNPRHKITKRGQNVTFRCDPISEHNRLYWYRQTLGQGPEFLTYFQNEAQLEKSRLLSDRFSAERPKGSFSTLEIQRTEQGDSAMYLCASSFHRTNEKLFFGSGTQLSVL.

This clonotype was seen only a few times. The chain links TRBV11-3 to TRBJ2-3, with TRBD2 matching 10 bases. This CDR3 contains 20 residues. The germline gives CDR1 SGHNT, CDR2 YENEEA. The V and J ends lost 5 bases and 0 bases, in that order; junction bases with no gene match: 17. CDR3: CASSPYPFSGLAASTDTQYF. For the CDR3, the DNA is TGTGCCAGCAGCCCCTACCCTTTTAGTGGACTAGCGGCTAGCACAGATACGCAGTATTTT.

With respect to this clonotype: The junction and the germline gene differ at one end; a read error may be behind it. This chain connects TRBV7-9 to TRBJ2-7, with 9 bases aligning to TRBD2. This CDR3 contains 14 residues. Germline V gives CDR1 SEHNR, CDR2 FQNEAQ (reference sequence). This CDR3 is CASSVAGVGHEQYF. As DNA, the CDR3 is TGTGCCAGCAGCGTAGCGGGAGTGGGACACGAGCAGTACTTC. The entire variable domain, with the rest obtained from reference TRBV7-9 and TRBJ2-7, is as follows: DTGVSQNPRHKITKRGQNVTFRCDPISEHNRLYWYRQTLGQGPEFLTYFQNEAQLEKSRLLSDRFSAERPKGSFSTLEIQRTEQGDSAMYLCASSVAGVGHEQYFGPGTRLTVT.

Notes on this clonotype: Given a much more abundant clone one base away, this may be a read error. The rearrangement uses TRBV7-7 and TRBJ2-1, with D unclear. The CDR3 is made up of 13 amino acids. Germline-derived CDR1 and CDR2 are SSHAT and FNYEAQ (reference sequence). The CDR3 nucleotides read TGTGCTAGCAGCACCAGCCCTCGCGGCACGGAGTTCTTC. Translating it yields CASSTSPRGTEFF.

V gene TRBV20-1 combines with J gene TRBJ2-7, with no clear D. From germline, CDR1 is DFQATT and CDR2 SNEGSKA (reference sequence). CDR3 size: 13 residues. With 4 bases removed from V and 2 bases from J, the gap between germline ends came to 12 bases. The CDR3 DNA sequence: TGCAGTGCTACACCCCAACGGACCTACGAGCAGTACTTC. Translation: CSATPQRTYEQYF.

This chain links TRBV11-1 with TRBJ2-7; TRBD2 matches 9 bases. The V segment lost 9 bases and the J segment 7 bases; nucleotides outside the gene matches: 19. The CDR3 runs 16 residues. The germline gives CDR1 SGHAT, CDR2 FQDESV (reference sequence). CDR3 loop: CASAGAGGIIYNEQYF. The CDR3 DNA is TGTGCCAGTGCGGGAGCGGGAGGAATTATCTACAATGAGCAGTACTTC. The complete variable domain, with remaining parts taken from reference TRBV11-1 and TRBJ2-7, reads EAEVAQSPRYKITEKSQAVAFWCDPISGHATLYWYRQILGQGPELLVQFQDESVVDDSQLPKDRFSAERLKGVDSTLKIQPAELGDSAMYLCASAGAGGIIYNEQYFGPGTRLTVT.

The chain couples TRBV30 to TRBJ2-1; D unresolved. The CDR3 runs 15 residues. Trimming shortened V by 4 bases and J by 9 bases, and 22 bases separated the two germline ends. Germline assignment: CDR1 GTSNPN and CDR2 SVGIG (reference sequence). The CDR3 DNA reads TGTGCCTGGAATAGAGACTCAACCGACTCCAGTGAGCAGTTCTTC. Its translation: CAWNRDSTDSSEQFF. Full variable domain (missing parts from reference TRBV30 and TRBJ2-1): SQTIHQWPATLVQPVGSPLSLECTVEGTSNPNLYWYRQAAGRGLQLLFYSVGIGQISSEVPQNLSASRPQDRQFILSSKKLLLSDSGFYLCAWNRDSTDSSEQFFGPGTRLTVL.

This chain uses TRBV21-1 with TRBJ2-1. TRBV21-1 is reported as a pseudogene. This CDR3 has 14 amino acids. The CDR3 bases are TGTGCCAGCAGCAAAGGGAACAAGGGTAATGAGCAGTTCTTC. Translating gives CASSKGNKGNEQFF.

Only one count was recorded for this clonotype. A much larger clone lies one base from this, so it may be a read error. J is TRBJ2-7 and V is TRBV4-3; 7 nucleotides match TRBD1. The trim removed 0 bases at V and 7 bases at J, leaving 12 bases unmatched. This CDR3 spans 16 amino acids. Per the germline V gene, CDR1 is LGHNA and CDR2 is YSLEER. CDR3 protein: CASSQDKTGAYNEQYF. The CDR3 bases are TGCGCCAGCAGCCAAGATAAAACAGGGGCGTACAATGAGCAGTACTTC.

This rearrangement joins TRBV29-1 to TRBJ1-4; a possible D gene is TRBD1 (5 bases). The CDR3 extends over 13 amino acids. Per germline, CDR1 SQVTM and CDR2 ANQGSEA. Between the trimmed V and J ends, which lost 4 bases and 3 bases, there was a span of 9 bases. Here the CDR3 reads CSVGQSSNEKLFF. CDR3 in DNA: TGCAGCGTTGGACAGAGCTCTAATGAAAAACTGTTTTTT.

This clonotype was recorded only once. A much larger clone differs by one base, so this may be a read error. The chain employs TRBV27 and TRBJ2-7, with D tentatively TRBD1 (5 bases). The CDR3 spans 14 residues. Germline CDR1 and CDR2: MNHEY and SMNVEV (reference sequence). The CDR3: CDSSLQDGSYEQYF. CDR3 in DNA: TGTGACAGCAGTTTACAGGACGGCTCCTACGAGCAGTACTTC.

The CDR3 spells CASSDSRTSGTSYEQYF. The CDR3 region has the DNA TGTGCCAGCAGTGACTCGAGGACTAGCGGCACATCCTACGAGCAGTACTTC. V is TRBV6-4 and J is TRBJ2-4; 10 positions agree with TRBD2. With the DNA end fitting TRBJ2-7 better, the J assignment may be wrong. Germline V gives CDR1 MRHNA, CDR2 SNTAGT. The CDR3 totals 17 residues.

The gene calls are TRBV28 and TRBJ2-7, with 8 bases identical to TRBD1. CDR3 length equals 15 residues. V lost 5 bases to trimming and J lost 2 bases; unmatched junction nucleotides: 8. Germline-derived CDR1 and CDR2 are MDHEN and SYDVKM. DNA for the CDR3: TGTGCCAGCAGTGACGACAGGGGCCCCCCCTACGAGCAGTACTTC. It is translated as CASSDDRGPPYEQYF.

The CDR3 DNA reads TGTGCCAGCACCCCTTCGAGGGACAGGGGAAGGGAGCAGTACTTC. It codes for CASTPSRDRGREQYF. The gene calls are TRBV12-3 or TRBV12-4 and TRBJ2-7, with 10 bases that match TRBD1. The V gene end was trimmed by 7 bases and the J gene end by 7 bases; junction bases not matched to a gene: 13. This CDR3 has 15 amino acids.

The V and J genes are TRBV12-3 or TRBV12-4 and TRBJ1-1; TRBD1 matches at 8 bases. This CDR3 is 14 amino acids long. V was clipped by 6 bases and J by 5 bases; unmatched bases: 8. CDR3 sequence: CASSPAGGWTEAFF. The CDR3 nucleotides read TGTGCCAGCAGCCCCGCAGGGGGCTGGACTGAAGCTTTCTTT.

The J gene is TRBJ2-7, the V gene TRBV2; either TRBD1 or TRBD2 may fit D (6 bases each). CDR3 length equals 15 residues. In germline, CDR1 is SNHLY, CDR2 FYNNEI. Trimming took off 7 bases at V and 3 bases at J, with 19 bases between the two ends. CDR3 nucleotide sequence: TGTGCCAGCACCAGAAGAAGGGGGGACAACTACGAGCAGTACTTC. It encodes CASTRRRGDNYEQYF.